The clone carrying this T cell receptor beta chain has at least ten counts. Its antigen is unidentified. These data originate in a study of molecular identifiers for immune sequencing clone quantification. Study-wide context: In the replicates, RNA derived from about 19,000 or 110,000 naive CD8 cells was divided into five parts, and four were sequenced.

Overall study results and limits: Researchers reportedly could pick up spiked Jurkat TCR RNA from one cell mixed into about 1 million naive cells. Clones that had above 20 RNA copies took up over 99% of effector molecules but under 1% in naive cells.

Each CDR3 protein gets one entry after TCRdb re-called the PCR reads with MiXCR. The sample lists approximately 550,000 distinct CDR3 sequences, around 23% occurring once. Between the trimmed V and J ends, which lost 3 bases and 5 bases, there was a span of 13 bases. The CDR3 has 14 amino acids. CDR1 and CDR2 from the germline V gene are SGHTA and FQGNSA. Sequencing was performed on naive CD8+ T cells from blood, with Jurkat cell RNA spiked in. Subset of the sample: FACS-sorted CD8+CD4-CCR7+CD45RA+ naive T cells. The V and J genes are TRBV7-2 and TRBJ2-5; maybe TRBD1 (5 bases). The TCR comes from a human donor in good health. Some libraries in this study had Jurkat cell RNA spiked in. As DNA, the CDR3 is TGTGCCAGCAGCTTGGGCCCAGGGCTTGAGACCCAGTACTTC. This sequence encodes CASSLGPGLETQYF.